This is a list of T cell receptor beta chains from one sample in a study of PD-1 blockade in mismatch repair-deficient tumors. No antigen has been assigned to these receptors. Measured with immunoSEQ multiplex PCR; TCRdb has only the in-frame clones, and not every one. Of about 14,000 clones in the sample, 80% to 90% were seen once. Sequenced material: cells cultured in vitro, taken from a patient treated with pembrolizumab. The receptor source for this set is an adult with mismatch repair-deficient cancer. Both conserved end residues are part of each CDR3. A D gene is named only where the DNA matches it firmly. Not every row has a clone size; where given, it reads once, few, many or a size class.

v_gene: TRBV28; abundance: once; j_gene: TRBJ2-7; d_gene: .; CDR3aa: CASSRVTSNEQYF; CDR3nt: TGTGCCAGCTCTAGGGTAACCTCCAACGAGCAGTACTTC
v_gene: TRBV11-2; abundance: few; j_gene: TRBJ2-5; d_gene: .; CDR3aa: CASSSPRGRVETQYF; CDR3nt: TGTGCCAGCAGCTCCCCGCGGGGTCGGGTAGAGACCCAGTACTTC
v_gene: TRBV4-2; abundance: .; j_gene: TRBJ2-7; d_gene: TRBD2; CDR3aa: CASSPGTSGREVQYF; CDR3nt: TGTGCCAGCAGCCCCGGGACTAGCGGGAGGGAGGTGCAGTACTTC
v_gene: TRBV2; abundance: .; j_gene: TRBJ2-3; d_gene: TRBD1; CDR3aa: CASSERGLNTDTQYF; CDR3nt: TGTGCCAGCAGTGAAAGGGGGCTTAACACAGATACGCAGTATTTT
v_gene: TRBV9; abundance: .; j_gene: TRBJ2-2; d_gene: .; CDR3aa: CASSYSGIRGSGELFF; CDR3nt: TGTGCCAGCAGCTACTCCGGGATTAGGGGATCCGGGGAGCTGTTTTTT
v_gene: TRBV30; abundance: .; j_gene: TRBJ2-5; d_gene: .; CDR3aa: CAWSRDETQYF; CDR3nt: TGTGCCTGGAGCAGGGACGAGACCCAGTACTTC
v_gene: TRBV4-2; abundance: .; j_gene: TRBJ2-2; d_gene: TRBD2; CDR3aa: CASSQERGTSGSRYTGELFF; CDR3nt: TGTGCCAGCAGCCAAGAGCGCGGGACTAGCGGGAGTAGGTACACCGGGGAGCTGTTTTTT
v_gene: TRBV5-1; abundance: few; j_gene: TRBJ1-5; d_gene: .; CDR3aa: CASSLVGGNQPQHF; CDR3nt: TGCGCCAGCAGCTTGGTGGGGGGCAATCAGCCCCAGCATTTT
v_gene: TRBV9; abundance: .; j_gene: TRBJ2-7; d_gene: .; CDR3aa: CASSEGTNYEQYF; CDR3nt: TGTGCCAGCAGCGAAGGGACAAACTACGAGCAGTACTTC
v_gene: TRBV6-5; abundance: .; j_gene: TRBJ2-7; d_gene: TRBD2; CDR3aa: CASSKGGAESYEQYF; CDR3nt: TGTGCCAGCAGTAAGGGAGGGGCTGAATCCTACGAGCAGTACTTC
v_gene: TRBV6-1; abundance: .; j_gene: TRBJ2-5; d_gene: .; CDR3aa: CAILRMRERETQYF; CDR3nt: TGTGCCATCCTCAGGATGAGGGAGCGGGAGACCCAGTACTTC
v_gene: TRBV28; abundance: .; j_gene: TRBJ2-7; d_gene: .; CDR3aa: CASSPSPARRLSSYEQYF; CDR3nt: TGTGCCAGCAGTCCCTCGCCGGCGAGGCGGCTTAGCTCCTACGAGCAGTACTTC
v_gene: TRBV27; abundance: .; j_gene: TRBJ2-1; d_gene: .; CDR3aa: CASSPRMNEQFF; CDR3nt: TGTGCCAGCAGCCCCAGGATGAATGAGCAGTTCTTC
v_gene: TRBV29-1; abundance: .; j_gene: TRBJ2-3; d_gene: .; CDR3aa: CSVEKEGGPSTDTQYF; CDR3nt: TGCAGCGTTGAAAAGGAGGGCGGGCCTAGCACAGATACGCAGTATTTT
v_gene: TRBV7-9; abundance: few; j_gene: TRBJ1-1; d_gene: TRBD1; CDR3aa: CASSWTGANTEAFF; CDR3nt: TGTGCCAGCAGCTGGACAGGGGCAAACACTGAAGCTTTCTTT
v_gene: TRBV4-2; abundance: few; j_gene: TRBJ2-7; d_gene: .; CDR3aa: CASSPLGGEQYF; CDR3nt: TGTGCCAGCAGCCCCCTGGGTGGGGAGCAGTACTTC
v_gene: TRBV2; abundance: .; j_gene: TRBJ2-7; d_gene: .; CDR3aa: CASSYRPGSSEPEQYF; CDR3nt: TGTGCCAGCAGCTATCGACCAGGGAGTTCGGAACCCGAGCAGTACTTC
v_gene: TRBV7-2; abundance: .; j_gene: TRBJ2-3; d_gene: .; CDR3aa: CASSYYTDTQYF; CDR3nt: TGTGCCAGCAGCTATTACACAGATACGCAGTATTTT
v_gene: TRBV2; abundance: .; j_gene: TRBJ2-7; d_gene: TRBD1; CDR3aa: CASSRTGTGSYEQYF; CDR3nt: TGTGCCAGCAGTAGAACCGGGACAGGGTCCTACGAGCAGTACTTC
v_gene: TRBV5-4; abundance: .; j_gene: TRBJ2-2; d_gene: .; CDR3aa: CASSLALNTGELFF; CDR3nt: TGTGCCAGCAGCTTGGCTCTGAACACCGGGGAGCTGTTTTTT
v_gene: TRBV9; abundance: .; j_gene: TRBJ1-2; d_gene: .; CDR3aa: CASRRSGPYGYTF; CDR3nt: TGTGCCAGCCGGAGGAGCGGACCCTATGGCTACACCTTC
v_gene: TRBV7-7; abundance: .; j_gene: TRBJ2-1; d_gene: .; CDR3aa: CASSLMDGASYNEQFF; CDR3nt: TGTGCTAGCAGCTTAATGGACGGGGCCTCCTACAATGAGCAGTTCTTC
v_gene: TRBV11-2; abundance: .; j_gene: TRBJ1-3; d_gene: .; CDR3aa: CASSIHWGNTIYF; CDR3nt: TGTGCCAGCAGCATTCACTGGGGGAACACCATATATTTT
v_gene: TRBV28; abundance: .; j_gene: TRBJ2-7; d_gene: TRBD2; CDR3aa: CASTSTSGSSYEQYF; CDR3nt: TGTGCCAGCACCTCGACTAGCGGAAGTTCCTACGAGCAGTACTTC
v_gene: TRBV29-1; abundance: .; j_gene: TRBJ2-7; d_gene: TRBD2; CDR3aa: CSGLAASYEQYF; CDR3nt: TGCAGCGGGCTAGCGGCCTCCTACGAGCAGTACTTC
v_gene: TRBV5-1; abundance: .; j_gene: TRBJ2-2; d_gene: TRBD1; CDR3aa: CASSSRQGNTGELFF; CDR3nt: TGCGCCAGCAGCAGTCGACAGGGGAACACCGGGGAGCTGTTTTTT
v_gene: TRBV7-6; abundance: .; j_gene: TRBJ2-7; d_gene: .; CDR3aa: CASSLLGVGREQYF; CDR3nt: TGTGCCAGCAGCTTACTGGGGGTGGGGAGGGAGCAGTACTTC
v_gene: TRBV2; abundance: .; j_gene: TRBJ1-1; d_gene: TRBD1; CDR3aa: CASNNDREVEAFF; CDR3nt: TGTGCCAGCAATAATGACAGGGAGGTTGAAGCTTTCTTT
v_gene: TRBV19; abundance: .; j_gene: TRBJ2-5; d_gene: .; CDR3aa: CASSIVRGETQYF; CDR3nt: TGTGCCAGTAGTATAGTTCGGGGCGAGACCCAGTACTTC
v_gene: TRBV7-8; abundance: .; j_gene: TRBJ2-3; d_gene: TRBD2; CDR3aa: CASSILSGRGQYF; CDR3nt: TGTGCCAGCAGCATACTTAGCGGGAGGGGGCAGTATTTT
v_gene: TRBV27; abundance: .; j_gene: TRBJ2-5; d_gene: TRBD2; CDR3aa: CASSLRLAGETQYF; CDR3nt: TGTGCCAGCAGTTTAAGACTAGCTGGAGAGACCCAGTACTTC
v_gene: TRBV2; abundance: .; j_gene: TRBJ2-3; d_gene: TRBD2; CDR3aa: CASSGLAGGADTQYF; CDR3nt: TGTGCCAGCAGTGGGCTAGCGGGAGGCGCAGATACGCAGTATTTT
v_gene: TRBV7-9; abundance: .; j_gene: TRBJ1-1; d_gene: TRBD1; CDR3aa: CASSRDRVNTEAFF; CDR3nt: TGTGCCAGCAGCAGAGACAGGGTGAACACTGAAGCTTTCTTT
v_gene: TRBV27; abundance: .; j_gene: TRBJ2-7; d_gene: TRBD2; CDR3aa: CASRPVAGPYEQYF; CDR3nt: TGTGCCAGCAGGCCCGTAGCGGGACCCTACGAGCAGTACTTC
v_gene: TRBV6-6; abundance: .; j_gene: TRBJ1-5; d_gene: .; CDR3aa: CASRDSNQPQHF; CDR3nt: TGTGCCAGCAGAGATAGCAATCAGCCCCAGCATTTT
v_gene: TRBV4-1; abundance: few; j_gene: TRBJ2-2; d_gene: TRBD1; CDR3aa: CASGWTGNTGELFF; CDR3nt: TGCGCCAGCGGTTGGACAGGGAACACCGGGGAGCTGTTTTTT
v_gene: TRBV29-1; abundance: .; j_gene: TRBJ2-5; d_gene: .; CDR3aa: CSVGLRGGETQYF; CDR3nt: TGCAGCGTTGGCCTCCGGGGTGGGGAGACCCAGTACTTC
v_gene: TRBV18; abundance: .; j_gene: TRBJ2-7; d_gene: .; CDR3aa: CASSPQPAYEQYF; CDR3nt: TGTGCCAGCTCACCACAGCCGGCATACGAGCAGTACTTC
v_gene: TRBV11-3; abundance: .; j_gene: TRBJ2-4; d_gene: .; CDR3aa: CASSSLGGLAKNIQYF; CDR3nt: TGTGCCAGCAGCTCTCTCGGGGGACTAGCCAAAAACATTCAGTACTTC
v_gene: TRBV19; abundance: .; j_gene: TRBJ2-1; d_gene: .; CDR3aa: CASKISGSSYNEQFF; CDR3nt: TGTGCCAGCAAGATTAGCGGAAGCTCCTACAATGAGCAGTTCTTC
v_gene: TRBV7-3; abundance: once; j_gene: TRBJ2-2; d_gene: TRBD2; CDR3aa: CASSFGLAFTGELFF; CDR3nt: TGTGCCAGCAGCTTCGGACTAGCGTTTACCGGGGAGCTGTTTTTT
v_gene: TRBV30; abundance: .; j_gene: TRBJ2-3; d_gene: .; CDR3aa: CAWSVLIAEHTDTQYF; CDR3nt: TGTGCCTGGAGTGTACTGATAGCGGAGCACACAGATACGCAGTATTTT
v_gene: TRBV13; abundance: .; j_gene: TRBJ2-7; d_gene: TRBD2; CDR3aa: CASTLGASGATYEQYF; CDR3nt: TGTGCCAGCACCTTAGGTGCTAGCGGCGCTACCTACGAGCAGTACTTC
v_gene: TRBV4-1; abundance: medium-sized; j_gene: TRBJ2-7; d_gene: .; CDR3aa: CASSPGLANTYEQYF; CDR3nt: TGCGCCAGCAGCCCAGGCCTGGCGAACACCTACGAGCAGTACTTC
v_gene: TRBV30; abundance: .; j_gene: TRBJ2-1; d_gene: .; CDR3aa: CAWRVGYEQFF; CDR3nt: TGTGCCTGGCGGGTCGGGTATGAGCAGTTCTTC
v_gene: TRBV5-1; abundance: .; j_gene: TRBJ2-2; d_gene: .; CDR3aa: CASSLGQPTGELFF; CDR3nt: TGCGCCAGCAGCTTAGGACAGCCCACCGGGGAGCTGTTTTTT
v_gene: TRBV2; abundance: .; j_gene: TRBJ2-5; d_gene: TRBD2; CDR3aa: CASVFGLGISQETQYF; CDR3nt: TGTGCCAGCGTATTCGGACTAGGGATAAGCCAAGAGACCCAGTACTTC
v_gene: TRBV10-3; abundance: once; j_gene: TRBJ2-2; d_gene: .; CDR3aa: CAILRPNTGELFF; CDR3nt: TGTGCCATATTACGTCCGAACACCGGGGAGCTGTTTTTT
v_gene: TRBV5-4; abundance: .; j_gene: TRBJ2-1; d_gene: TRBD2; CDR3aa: CASSFAGGPRNEQFF; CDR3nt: TGTGCCAGCAGCTTCGCGGGAGGGCCCAGGAATGAGCAGTTCTTC
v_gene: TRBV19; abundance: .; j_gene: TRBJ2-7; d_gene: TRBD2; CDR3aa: CASSFGLARSYEQYF; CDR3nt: TGTGCCAGTAGTTTTGGACTAGCCCGTTCCTACGAGCAGTACTTC
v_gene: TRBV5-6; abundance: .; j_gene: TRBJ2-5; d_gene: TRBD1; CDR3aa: CASSSLGQGEETQYF; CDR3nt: TGTGCCTCCAGCAGCTTGGGACAGGGGGAAGAGACCCAGTACTTC
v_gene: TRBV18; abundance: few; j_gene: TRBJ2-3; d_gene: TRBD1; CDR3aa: CASSHRDSSDTQYF; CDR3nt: TGTGCCAGCTCACACCGGGACAGTTCAGATACGCAGTATTTT
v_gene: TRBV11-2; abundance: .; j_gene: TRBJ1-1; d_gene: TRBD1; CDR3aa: CASSWTGATLNTEAFF; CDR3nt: TGTGCCAGCAGCTGGACAGGGGCGACCCTTAACACTGAAGCTTTCTTT
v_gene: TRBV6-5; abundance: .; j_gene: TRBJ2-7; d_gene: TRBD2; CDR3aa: CASSPRWEGRFEQYF; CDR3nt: TGTGCCAGCAGTCCCCGATGGGAGGGCCGGTTCGAGCAGTACTTC